This T cell receptor (beta chain) was retrieved from a study of blood T cells in healthy people across ages (dated by TCRdb to about 2015). Describing the broader study: In model experiments, roughly one uniquely barcoded TCR beta cDNA molecule per two T cells was captured by template switching. To track age-related changes in TCR beta repertoire diversity, the study relied on deep sequencing normalized with unique cDNA molecular identifiers. Donors were grouped into four age groups: young (average roughly 17 years), middle-aged (39), aged (around 62) and long-lived (just over 80). To avoid experimental bias, donors of different ages were randomly spread across the sequencing lanes. Using the same blood draw, the study looked at two additional independent replicas of 1 million unique cDNA reads for two donors, one aged 18 to 29 and the other aged 80 or older. Overall results and qualifications from the work: The percentage of naive T cells measured by flow cytometry correlated strongly with observed TCR beta diversity. Estimates of total diversity based on one million sequenced T cells were considered lower bounds and underestimates. Because donor CMV infection status was unknown, age-related changes in expanded clonotypes were potentially confounded. Observed TCR beta diversity per million T cells fell roughly linearly with age, and a significant reduction was already apparent by age roughly 40. Since profiling was done on bulk unsorted PBMCs, naive and antigen-experienced compartments could not be conclusively compared. Compared with the aged group, the long-lived group had more naive CD4+ T cells, fewer expanded clones and increased TCR diversity, a pattern suggesting age selection.

Preparation of the library involved 5' RACE. Instrument used: Illumina HiSeq 2500. A second about 6 to 11 cycle PCR used a sample-barcoded 5' primer and a J-beta primer mix. Each TCR beta cDNA molecule received a unique molecular identifier from a template-switch 5' adaptor carrying 12 random nucleotides. Each sample yielded at least 2.5 million CDR3-containing paired-end reads. First-strand cDNA was synthesized from all RNA with the Mint cDNA synthesis kit, primed by a TRBC-specific oligonucleotide. Following uracil-DNA glycosylase treatment, all cDNA underwent a first 18-cycle PCR with the universal primers M1SS and BC2_uni_R. The published analysis was carried out like this. Each sample was normalized by randomly selecting 1 million high-quality reads, each carrying a distinct molecular identifier. Instead of being binned into consensus sequences, reads with shared molecular identifiers were discarded. MiTCR, with a Q25 quality threshold and the strictest error-elimination algorithm, was used for CDR3 identification, clonotype clustering and error correction. A nonparametric unseen species model using Euler transformation provided a lower-bound estimate of total TCR beta diversity. TCRdb itself trimmed the public reads at Q25 with fastp, ran MiXCR and retained productive beta chains. Every CDR3 protein is listed once, alongside the most common genes and DNA of its rows. TCRdb, not the authors, supplied the V and J calls. The sample table holds roughly 1.5 million distinct CDR3 sequences, of which roughly two fifths were seen once. The top ten clonotypes cover around 4% of the sample.

A remark on this clonotype: Its antigen target is currently unknown. The input lacks base qualities; no much larger clone sits a single base away.

For CDR1 and CDR2, the germline V gene lists SGHTA and FQGNSA. The CDR3 contains 14 residues, cysteine and phenylalanine counted. Of the read, only the CDR3 DNA is kept; its 42 bases are in frame from base 1. V is trimmed back by 8 bases and J by 0 bases, and the junction contains 3 bases that no gene match accounts for. The approximately 39 donors, aged roughly 6 to 95 years, were systemically healthy Caucasian individuals from Russia. Each donor gave about 9.8 milliliters of peripheral blood, drawn into EDTA-treated Vacutainer tubes. Ficoll-Paque density-gradient centrifugation was used to isolate PBMCs, with at least 7 million obtained per sample. Trizol reagent was used to extract total RNA from PBMCs, with at least 5.5 micrograms per sample. For every donor, flow cytometry on a PBMC aliquot measured the percentage of naive CD45RAhigh/CD27high T cells.

The V and J segments used are TRBV7-2 and TRBJ1-5; 8 central nucleotides agree with TRBD1. This TCR derives from a woman aged 18-29 years in good health. Sequenced material: blood. The CDR3 here reads CASRGQVSNQPQHF. The bases read TGTGCCAGCCGGGGACAGGTTAGCAATCAGCCCCAGCATTTT.